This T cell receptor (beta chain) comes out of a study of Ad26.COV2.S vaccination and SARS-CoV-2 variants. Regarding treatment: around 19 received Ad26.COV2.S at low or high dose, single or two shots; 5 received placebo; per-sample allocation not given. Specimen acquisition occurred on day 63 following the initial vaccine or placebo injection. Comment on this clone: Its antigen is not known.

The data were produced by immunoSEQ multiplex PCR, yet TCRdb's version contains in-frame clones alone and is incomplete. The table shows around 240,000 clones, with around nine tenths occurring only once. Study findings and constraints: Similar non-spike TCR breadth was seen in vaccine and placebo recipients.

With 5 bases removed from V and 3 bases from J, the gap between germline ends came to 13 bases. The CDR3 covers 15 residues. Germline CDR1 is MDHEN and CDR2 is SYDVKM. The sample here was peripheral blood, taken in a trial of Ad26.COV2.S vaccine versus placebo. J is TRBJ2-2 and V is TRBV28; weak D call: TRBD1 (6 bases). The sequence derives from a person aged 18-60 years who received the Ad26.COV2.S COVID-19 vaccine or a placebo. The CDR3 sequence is CASSPGQSYTGELFF. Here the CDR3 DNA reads TGTGCCAGCAGTCCAGGACAGTCCTACACCGGGGAGCTGTTTTTT. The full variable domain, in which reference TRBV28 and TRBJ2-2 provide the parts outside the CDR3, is DVKVTQSSRYLVKRTGEKVFLECVQDMDHENMFWYRQDPGLGLRLIYFSYDVKMKEKGDIPEGYSVSREKKERFSLILESASTNQTSMYLCASSPGQSYTGELFFGEGSRLTVL.